The rows below give T cell receptor beta chains drawn from one sample of a study of blood T cell repertoires in COVID-19. TCRdb keeps only in-frame clones here, not all; method: immunoSEQ multiplex PCR. The sample has 75,000 to 80,000 clones; around 88% are singletons. Sequencing was performed on peripheral blood. Every receptor here comes from a human donor in a cohort sampled during active COVID-19. Each CDR3 is given with its conserved first and last residue. The D gene is left open where the match is weak. Part of the rows lack a size; the others show once, few, many or a class for expanded clones.

TRBV4-2,once,TRBJ2-3,TRBD1,TGTGCCAGCAGCCTACGTGGGACAGGGATAGATACGCAGTATTTT,CASSLRGTGIDTQYF
TRBV19,many,TRBJ2-5,-,TGTGCCAGTAGTATTAACAGGGTAGAGACCCAGTACTTC,CASSINRVETQYF
TRBV3-1/TRBV3-2,-,TRBJ2-1,-,TGTGCCAGCAGCAAACAGAGCGGAAGCTCCTACAATGAGCAGTTCTTC,CASSKQSGSSYNEQFF
TRBV19,-,TRBJ2-2,-,TGTGCCACTCAGACAGGATGGAACACCGGGGAGCTGTTTTTT,CATQTGWNTGELFF
TRBV3-1/TRBV3-2,-,TRBJ2-1,TRBD2,TGTGCCAAAACTAGCGGGAGGGCCGTCAATGAGCAGTTCTTC,CAKTSGRAVNEQFF
TRBV7-8,-,TRBJ2-1,-,TGTGCCAGCAGCCTCGGAGGGCCTGAGGCTCAGTTCTTC,CASSLGGPEAQFF
TRBV28,-,TRBJ2-2,TRBD2,TGTGCCAGCAGTTTCCCAGCCGGACTAGCGGGAAACACCGGGGAGCTGTTTTTT,CASSFPAGLAGNTGELFF
TRBV29-1,-,TRBJ1-1,-,TGCAGCGCCGGAGTAGGGGCGTCGAACACTGAAGCTTTCTTT,CSAGVGASNTEAFF
TRBV7-3,once,TRBJ2-1,TRBD1,TGTGCCAGCAGCCCCCGTATTGGGACAGGGTTAATCAATGAGCAGTTCTTC,CASSPRIGTGLINEQFF
TRBV27,-,TRBJ1-1,-,TGTGCCAGCAGTAGGATGGGGGGAAACACTGAAGCTTTCTTT,CASSRMGGNTEAFF
TRBV19,-,TRBJ2-2,-,TGTGCCACTCTGGGGGCTTTCGGGGGGTTTTCGAACACCGGGGAGCTGTTTTTT,CATLGAFGGFSNTGELFF
TRBV19,-,TRBJ1-5,TRBD1,TGTGCCAGTAGTATCGGGACAGGGGGCCATTTCAATAGCAATCAGCCCCAGCATTTT,CASSIGTGGHFNSNQPQHF
TRBV5-1,-,TRBJ2-7,-,TGCGCCAGCAGCTTGTTGCAGGGGCCCCATTTGGGGGAGCAGTACTTC,CASSLLQGPHLGEQYF
TRBV5-1,-,TRBJ2-5,TRBD1,TGCGCCAGCAGCCCAAGGACAGGGGGAGGAGCGGAGACCCAGTACTTC,CASSPRTGGGAETQYF
TRBV7-9,-,TRBJ1-2,-,TGTGCCAGCAACCTATTGGTTTATGGCTACACCTTC,CASNLLVYGYTF
TRBV24-1,-,TRBJ2-2,TRBD1,TGTGCCACCAGTGGTCCCCCCAACAGGGGACGGGGAACCGGGGAGCTGTTTTTT,CATSGPPNRGRGTGELFF
TRBV18,-,TRBJ2-1,-,TGTGCCAGCTCACCACCGACCCCCAGCGATGAGCAGTTCTTC,CASSPPTPSDEQFF
TRBV11-2,few,TRBJ2-7,-,TGTGCCAGCAGCTTAGAAATTACAGGCTCCTACGAGCAGTACTTC,CASSLEITGSYEQYF
TRBV5-1,-,TRBJ1-2,TRBD1,TGCGCCAGCAGCAGGACCGGGACAGGCGATGGCTACACCTTC,CASSRTGTGDGYTF
TRBV27,-,TRBJ1-5,TRBD1,TGTGCCAGCAGACTTCAGGGGGGTAATCAGCCCCAGCATTTT,CASRLQGGNQPQHF
TRBV29-1,-,TRBJ2-7,-,TGCAGCGTCCGGGGGGGACAGTGGCAGTGGTACGAGCAGTACTTC,CSVRGGQWQWYEQYF
TRBV10-1,once,TRBJ2-7,TRBD1,TGCGCCAGCAGTGAGATAAGGGGACAGGCCTTTCTCGAGCAGTACTTC,CASSEIRGQAFLEQYF
TRBV19,-,TRBJ1-5,TRBD1,TGTGCCAGTAGTATCCCCACGACAGGGAGCAATCAGCCCCAGCATTTT,CASSIPTTGSNQPQHF